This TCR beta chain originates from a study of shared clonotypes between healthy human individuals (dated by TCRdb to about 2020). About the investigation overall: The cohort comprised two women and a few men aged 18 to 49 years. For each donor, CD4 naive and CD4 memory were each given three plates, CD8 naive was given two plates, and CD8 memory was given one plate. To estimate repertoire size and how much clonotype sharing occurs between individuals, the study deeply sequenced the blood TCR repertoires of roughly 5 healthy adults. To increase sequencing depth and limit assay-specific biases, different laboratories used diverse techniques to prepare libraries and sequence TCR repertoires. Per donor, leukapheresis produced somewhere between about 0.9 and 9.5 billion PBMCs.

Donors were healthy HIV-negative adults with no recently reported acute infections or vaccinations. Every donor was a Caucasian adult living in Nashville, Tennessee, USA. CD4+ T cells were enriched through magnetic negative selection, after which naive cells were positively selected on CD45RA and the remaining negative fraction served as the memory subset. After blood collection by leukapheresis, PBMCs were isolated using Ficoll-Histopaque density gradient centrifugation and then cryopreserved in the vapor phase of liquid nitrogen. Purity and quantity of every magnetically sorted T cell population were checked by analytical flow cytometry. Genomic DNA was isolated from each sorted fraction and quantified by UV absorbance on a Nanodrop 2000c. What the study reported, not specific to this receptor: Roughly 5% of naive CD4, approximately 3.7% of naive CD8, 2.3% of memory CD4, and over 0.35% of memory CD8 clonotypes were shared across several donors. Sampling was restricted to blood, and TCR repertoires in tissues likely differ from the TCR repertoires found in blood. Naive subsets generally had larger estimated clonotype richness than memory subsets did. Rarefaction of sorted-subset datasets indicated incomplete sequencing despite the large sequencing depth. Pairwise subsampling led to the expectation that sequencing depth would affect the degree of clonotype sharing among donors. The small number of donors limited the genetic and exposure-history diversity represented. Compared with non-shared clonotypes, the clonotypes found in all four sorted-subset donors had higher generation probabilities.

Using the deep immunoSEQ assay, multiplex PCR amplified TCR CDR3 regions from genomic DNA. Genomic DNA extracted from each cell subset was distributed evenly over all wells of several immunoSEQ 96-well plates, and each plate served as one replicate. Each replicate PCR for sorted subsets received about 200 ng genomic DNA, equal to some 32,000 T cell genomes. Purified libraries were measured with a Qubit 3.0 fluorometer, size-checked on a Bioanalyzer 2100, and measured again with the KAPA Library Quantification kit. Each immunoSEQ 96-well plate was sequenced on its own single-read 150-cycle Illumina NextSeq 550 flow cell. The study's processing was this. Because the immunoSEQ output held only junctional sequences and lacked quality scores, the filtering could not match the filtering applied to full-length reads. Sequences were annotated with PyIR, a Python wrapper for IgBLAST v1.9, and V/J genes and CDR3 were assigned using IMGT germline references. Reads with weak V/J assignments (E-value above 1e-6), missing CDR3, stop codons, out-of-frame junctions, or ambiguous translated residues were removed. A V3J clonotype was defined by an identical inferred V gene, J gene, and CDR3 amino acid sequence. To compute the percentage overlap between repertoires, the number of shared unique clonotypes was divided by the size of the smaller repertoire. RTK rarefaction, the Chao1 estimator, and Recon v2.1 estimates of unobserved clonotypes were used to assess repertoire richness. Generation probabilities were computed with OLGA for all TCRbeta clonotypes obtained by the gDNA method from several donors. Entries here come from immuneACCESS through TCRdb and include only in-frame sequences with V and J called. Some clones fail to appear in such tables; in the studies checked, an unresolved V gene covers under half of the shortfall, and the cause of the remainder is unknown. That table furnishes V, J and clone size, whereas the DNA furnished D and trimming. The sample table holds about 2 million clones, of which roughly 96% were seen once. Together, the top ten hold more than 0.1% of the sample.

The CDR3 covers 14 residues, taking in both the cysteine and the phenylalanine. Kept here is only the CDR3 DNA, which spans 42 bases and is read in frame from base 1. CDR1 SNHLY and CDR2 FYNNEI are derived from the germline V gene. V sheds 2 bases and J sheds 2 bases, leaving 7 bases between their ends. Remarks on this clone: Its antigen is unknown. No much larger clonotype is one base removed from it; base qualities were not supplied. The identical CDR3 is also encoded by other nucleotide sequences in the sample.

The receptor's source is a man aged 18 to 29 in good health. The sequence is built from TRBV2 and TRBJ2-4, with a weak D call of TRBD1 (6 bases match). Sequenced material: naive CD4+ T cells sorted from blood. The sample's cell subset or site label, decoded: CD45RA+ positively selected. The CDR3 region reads CASSEQGSKNIQYF. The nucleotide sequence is TGTGCCAGCAGTGAACAGGGGTCCAAAAACATTCAGTACTTC.